The present T cell receptor beta chain was sequenced within a study of cytomegalovirus exposure and HLA in healthy donors. The PCR employed 60 Vbeta primers together with 13 Jbeta primers. Assay used: immunoSEQ multiplex PCR; TCRdb lists only in-frame clones, some missing. The data hold approximately 120,000 clones, with 75% to 85% observed a single time. Details on this clone: Its antigen is not known.

V was cut by 2 bases and J by 6 bases, with 5 bases left in between. Germline CDR1 ENHRY, CDR2 SYGVKD. The CDR3 is 13 residues long. Points from the study as a whole: Later analysis associated a missense DCLRE1C variant with TCR beta V- and J-gene trimming. CMV serostatus stood as the only immune exposure information on hand.

The clonotype comes from a woman between 45 and 65 years old in good health and CMV-seropositive. The source material was PBMCs. The chain has TRBV10-3 and TRBJ1-6; D gene ambiguous. The CDR3 nucleotides are TGTGCCATCAGTGAGCACAGTAATTCACCCCTCCACTTT. The encoded protein is CAISEHSNSPLHF.